This T cell receptor (beta chain) emerged from a study of beta chain features in type 1 diabetes (dated by TCRdb to between 2018 and 2020). At the level of the whole study: Mean age, gender distribution, total cell number and subset yield did not differ between patients and healthy donors. In the study, recently diagnosed type 1 diabetes patients and matched healthy donors were compared on the TCRB repertoires of their sorted circulating CD4+ T cell subsets. Regulatory and stem cell-like memory subsets were isolated from only 8 patients and about 8 healthy donors, whereas naive and central memory subsets came from all 28 donors. A total of just under 110,000,000 sorted cells were examined across all samples, and RNA yield correlated strongly with the number of cells per subset.

General study outcomes and caveats: A moderate but significant shortening of TCRB CDR3 length was observed in type 1 diabetes patients in all four CD4+ subsets. PCR may preferentially amplify shorter templates, but because patient and control samples were amplified and corrected together, any resulting skew would affect both groups equally. Because cDNA rather than genomic DNA was sequenced, highly expressing activated cells could have been over-represented, although no difference in activation and CD3 levels was found between groups. HLA sub-analyses involved small numbers of individuals, so any influence of HLA type on TCRB rearrangement remained unresolved. At VDJ recombination sites, type 1 diabetes patients had fewer insertions and more deleted nucleotides, which implies abnormalities in thymic rearrangement. Naive, central memory and regulatory TCRB repertoires appeared to be more alike among patients than among healthy donors.

CDR1 and CDR2, looked up from the germline V gene (reference sequence), are GTSNPN and SVGIG. The V and J ends are trimmed by 0 bases and 1 base, leaving 10 bases between them. The CDR3 runs 15 residues from the cysteine to the phenylalanine. The kept DNA is CDR3 alone, 45 bases in frame from the first base. All of the isolated RNA was reverse transcribed with the High Capacity cDNA Reverse Transcription Kit, so expressed TCRB transcripts were sequenced. Deep immunoSEQ sequencing was performed on naive, central memory and regulatory T cell samples, with an average of roughly 3.5 million total reads per sample. Sorted cells were lysed in RLT buffer, and RNA was extracted using DNase-treated RNeasy Micro or Mini kits according to cell number. To prevent cross-contamination, each cell subset was processed individually, whereas patient and healthy donor samples were processed jointly. The immunoSEQ multiplex PCR was used to amplify TCRB sequences from cDNA, generating 87-bp fragments that spanned the CDR3 region. Sequencing of the amplicons was done on the Illumina HiSeq platform. The authors' analysis ran thus. Synthetic template baselines were used to correct PCR bias computationally, reads within Hamming distance 2 were collapsed together, and singletons that could not be merged were discarded. Reads were aligned against IMGT so that V, D and J genes, CDR3 length and insertions or deletions at six rearrangement sites could be assigned. Within each subset, clonotype counts were normalized to sorted cell number, after which true diversity and Gini coefficients were computed with the tcR R package. Repertoire sharing was quantified using the overlap coefficient calculated on TCRB nucleotide sequences. Out-of-frame TCRB sequences from naive cells were analyzed as a proxy for the pre-selection repertoire. The table was pulled from immuneACCESS by TCRdb, which kept in-frame rearrangements only. Such tables lose some clones; where checked, under half of the loss comes from unresolved V genes, and the rest has no known cause. V and J calls plus clone size are reproduced from that table; the DNA served to infer D and trimming. The sample records 220,000 or so clones, approximately 70% of which are singletons. The ten largest account for 0.053% of the sample.

Note on this clone: Its antigen remains undetermined. No qualities accompany the bases; no much larger clone lies one base away.

A single peripheral blood draw of approximately 100 mL on average was collected from each donor into heparinised tubes. Naive, central memory, regulatory and stem cell-like memory CD4+ T cells were sorted on a BD FACSAria II using a panel including CD45RO, CCR7, CD25, CD127, CD95 and CD27. Every sorted population had a purity above 98%. PBMCs were isolated immediately by Lymphoprep density gradient centrifugation and stained directly without culture. Samples were stained and sorted in pairs, with one healthy donor and one patient per experiment, so that batch effects were minimized. The chain uses TRBV30 and TRBJ1-5, with no confidently assigned D gene. The receptor comes from a man aged 25 to 40 in good health. The sequenced sample consisted of naive CD4+ T cells from blood. The sample's cell subset or site, from its label and the paper: true naive CD4+ T cells. For the CDR3, the sequence is CAWSVHLGSNQPQHF. In nucleotide form, the sequence is TGTGCCTGGAGTGTACATCTCGGGAGCAATCAGCCCCAGCATTTT.